One T cell receptor beta chain is described in this entry. What it recognizes is unknown. This sample is part of a study of T cells after yellow fever vaccination. Study-wide findings and caveats: Although most clonotypes did not, a small share appeared in both CD4 and CD8 compartments. Researchers cautioned that FACS-sorted repertoires could harbor abundant clonotypes contaminating from the bulk population. Subsequent to the booster, the majority of primary-vaccination clones reappeared (around 96% CD4, approximately 90% CD8).

In germline, CDR1 is MGHRA, CDR2 YSYEKL. This CDR3 has 13 amino acids. Deletions cut 0 bases from V and 7 bases from J, with 7 bases between. A 5'RACE template-switching step, the method used to make TCR cDNA, added a universal primer site and UMIs. TCRdb redid the calling of the 5' RACE reads with MiXCR, one entry per CDR3 protein. The sample includes roughly 500,000 distinct CDR3 sequences, roughly 19% of them seen just once. The receptor comes from a man aged 25 to 40 who received the YFV17D yellow fever vaccine. Sequencing was performed on PBMCs, taken 15 days after the yellow fever booster vaccination. The rearrangement uses TRBV4-1 and TRBJ2-1, with D perhaps TRBD1 (6 bases). CDR3 in DNA: TGCGCCAGCAGCCAAGATCAGGGGAATGAGCAGTTCTTC. It codes for CASSQDQGNEQFF.